The T cell receptor beta chain described here comes from a study of lymphopenia after photon versus proton radiotherapy. Study-level points and caveats: Proton therapy kept repertoires fairly stable, unlike photons, which gained effector/memory cells.

As regards this clone: The antigen remains undetermined.

The repertoire was sequenced with immunoSEQ multiplex PCR; TCRdb's copy has only in-frame clones and lacks some. The sample shows fewer than 45,000 clones, around 84% of them seen only once. Here the sequenced sample was peripheral blood, taken from a patient treated with proton-based radiotherapy. The receptor's source is a woman in her 70s with pancreatic cancer. Some clones in this sample may be carry-over from other donors' samples.

The CDR3 DNA is TGTGCCAGCTCACCACCTACAGAGGGAGATACGCAGTATTTT. Protein sequence: CASSPPTEGDTQYF. The chain employs TRBV18 and TRBJ2-3, with D tentatively TRBD2 (5 bases). V was shortened by 0 bases and J by 5 bases, with 9 bases between the two germline ends. The CDR3 runs 14 residues. Per the germline V gene, CDR1 is KGHSH and CDR2 is LQKENI.